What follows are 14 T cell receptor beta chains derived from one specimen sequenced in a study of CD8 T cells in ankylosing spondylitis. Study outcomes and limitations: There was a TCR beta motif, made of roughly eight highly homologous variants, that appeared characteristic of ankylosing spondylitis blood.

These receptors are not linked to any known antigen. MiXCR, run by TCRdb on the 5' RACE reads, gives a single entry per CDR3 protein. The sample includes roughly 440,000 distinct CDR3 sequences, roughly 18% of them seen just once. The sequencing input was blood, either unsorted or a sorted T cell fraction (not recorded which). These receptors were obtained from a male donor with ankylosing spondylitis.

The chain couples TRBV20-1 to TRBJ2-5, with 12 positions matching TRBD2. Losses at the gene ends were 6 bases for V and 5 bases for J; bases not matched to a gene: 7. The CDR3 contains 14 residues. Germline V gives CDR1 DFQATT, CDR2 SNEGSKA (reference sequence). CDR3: CSAQKTSGSETQYF. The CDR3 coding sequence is TGCAGTGCGCAAAAGACTAGCGGGAGTGAGACCCAGTACTTC.

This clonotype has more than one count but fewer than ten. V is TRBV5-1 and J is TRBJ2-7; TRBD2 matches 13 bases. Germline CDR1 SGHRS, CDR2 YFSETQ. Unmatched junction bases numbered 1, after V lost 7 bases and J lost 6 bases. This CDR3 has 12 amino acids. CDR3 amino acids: CASRTSGSEQYF. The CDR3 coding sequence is TGCGCCAGCCGGACTAGCGGGAGCGAGCAGTACTTC.

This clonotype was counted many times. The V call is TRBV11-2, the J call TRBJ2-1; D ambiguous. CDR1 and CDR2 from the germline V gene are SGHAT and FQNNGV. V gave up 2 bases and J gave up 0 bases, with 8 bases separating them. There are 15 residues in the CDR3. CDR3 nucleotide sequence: TGTGCCAGCAGCTTATTAAGGAGCTCCTACAATGAGCAGTTCTTC. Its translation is CASSLLRSSYNEQFF.

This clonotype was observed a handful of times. CDR3 in DNA: TGCAGTGCTCCCAGGACTAGCGGGAGGGCCTTAGATACGCAGTATTTT. It codes for CSAPRTSGRALDTQYF. The chain is built from TRBV20-1 and TRBJ2-3; 15 bases agree with TRBD2. The trim removed 5 bases at V and 5 bases at J, leaving 8 bases unmatched. The CDR3 contains 16 residues. Germline values: CDR1 DFQATT, CDR2 SNEGSKA (reference sequence).

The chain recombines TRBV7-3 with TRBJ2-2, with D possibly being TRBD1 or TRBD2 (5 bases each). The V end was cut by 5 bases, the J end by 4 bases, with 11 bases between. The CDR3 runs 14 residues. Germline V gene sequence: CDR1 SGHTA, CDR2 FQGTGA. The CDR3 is CASSRDRFTGELFF. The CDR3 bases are TGTGCCAGCAGCCGGGACCGATTCACCGGGGAGCTGTTTTTT.

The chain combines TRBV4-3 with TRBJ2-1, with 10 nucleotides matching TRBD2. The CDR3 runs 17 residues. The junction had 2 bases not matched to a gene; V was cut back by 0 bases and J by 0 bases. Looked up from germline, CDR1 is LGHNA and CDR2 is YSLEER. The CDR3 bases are TGCGCCAGCAGCCAAGATGGACTAGCGGACTCCTACAATGAGCAGTTCTTC. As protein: CASSQDGLADSYNEQFF.

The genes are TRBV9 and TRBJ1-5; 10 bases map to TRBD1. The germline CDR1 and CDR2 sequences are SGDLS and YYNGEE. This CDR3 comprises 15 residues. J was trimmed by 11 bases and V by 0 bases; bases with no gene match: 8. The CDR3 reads CASSVDGTGDKAQHF. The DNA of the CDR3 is TGTGCCAGCAGCGTAGATGGGACAGGGGACAAGGCCCAGCATTTT.

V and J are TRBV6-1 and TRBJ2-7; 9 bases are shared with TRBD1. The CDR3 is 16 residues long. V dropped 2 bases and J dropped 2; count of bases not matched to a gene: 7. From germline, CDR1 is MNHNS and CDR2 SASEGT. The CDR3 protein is CASSESGTGITYEQYF. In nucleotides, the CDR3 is TGTGCCAGCAGTGAATCCGGGACAGGGATAACCTACGAGCAGTACTTC.

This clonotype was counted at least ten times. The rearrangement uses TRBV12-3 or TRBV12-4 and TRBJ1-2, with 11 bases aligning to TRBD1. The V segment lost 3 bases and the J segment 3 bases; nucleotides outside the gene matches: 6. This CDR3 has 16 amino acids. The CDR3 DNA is TGTGCCAGCAGTTTTACCGGGACAGGGGGACACTATGGCTACACCTTC. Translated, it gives CASSFTGTGGHYGYTF.

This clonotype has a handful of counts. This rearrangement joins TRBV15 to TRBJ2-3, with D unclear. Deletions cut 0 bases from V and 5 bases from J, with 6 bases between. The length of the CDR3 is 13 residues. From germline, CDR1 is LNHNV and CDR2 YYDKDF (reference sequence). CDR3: CATSRDKVDTQYF. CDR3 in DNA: TGTGCCACCAGCAGAGATAAGGTAGATACGCAGTATTTT. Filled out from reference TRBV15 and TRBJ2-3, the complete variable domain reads DAMVIQNPRYQVTQFGKPVTLSCSQTLNHNVMYWYQQKSSQAPKLLFHYYDKDFNNEADTPDNFQSRRPNTSFCFLDIRSPGLGDTAMYLCATSRDKVDTQYFGPGTRLTVL.

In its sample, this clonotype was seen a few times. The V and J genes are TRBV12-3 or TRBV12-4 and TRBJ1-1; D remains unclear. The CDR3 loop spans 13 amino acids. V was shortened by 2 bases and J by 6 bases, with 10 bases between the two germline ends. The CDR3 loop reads CASSLMVGSEAFF. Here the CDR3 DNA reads TGTGCCAGCAGTTTAATGGTGGGTTCTGAAGCTTTCTTT.

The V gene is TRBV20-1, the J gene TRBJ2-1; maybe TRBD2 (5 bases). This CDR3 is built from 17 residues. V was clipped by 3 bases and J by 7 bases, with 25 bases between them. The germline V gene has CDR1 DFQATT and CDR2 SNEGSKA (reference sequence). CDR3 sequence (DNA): TGCAGTGCTAGTTCGTCTAGTGGGAGCGTTTTCGGGAATGAGCAGTTCTTC. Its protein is CSASSSSGSVFGNEQFF.

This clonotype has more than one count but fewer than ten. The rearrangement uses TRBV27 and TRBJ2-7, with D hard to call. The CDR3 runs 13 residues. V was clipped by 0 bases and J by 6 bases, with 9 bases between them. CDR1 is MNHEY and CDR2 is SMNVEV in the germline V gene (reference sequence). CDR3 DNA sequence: TGTGCCAGCAGTTTATCGGCCCTCCGCGAGCAGTACTTC. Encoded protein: CASSLSALREQYF.

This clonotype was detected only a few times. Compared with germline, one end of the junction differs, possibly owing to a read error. CDR3 amino acids: CASSAHRGTEAFF. The CDR3 DNA reads as TGTGCTAGCAGCGCTCACAGGGGGACTGAAGCTTTCTTT. V is TRBV7-7 and J is TRBJ1-1, with TRBD1 identical over 8 bases. Germline lookup yields CDR1 SSHAT and CDR2 FNYEAQ (reference sequence). The CDR3 runs 13 residues.